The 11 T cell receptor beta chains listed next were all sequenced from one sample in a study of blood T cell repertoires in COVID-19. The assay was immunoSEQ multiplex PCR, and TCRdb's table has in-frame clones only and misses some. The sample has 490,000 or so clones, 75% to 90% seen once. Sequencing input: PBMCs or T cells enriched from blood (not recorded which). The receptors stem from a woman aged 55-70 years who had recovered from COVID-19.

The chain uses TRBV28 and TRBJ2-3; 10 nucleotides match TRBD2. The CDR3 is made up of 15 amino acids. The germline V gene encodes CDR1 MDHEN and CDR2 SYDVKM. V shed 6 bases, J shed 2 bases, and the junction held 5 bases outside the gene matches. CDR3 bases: TGTGCCAGCAGACCGACTAGCGGGCTCACAGATACGCAGTATTTT. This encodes CASRPTSGLTDTQYF.

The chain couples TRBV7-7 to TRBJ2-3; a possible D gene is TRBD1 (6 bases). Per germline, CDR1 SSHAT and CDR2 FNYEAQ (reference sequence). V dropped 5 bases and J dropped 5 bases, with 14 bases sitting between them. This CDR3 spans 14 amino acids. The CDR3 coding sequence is TGTGCCAGCAGCCGAACGGGACATCAAGATACGCAGTATTTT. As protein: CASSRTGHQDTQYF. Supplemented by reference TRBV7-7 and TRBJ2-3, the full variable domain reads GAGVSQSPRYKVTKRGQDVTLRCDPISSHATLYWYQQALGQGPEFLTYFNYEAQPDKSGLPSDRFSAERPEGSISTLTIQRTEQRDSAMYRCASSRTGHQDTQYFGPGTRLTVL.

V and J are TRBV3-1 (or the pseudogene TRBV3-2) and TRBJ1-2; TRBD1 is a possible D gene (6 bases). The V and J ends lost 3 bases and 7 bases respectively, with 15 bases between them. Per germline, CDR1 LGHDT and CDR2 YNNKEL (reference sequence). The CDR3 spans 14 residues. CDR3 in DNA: TGTGCCAGCAGCCATGGTAGGGGGGGCCTTGGCTACACCTTC. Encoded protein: CASSHGRGGLGYTF.

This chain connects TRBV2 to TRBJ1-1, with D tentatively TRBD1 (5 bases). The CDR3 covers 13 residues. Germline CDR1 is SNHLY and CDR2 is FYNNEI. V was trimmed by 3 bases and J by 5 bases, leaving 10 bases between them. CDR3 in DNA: TGTGCCAGCAGTGACGTGGGGGGTACTGAAGCTTTCTTT. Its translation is CASSDVGGTEAFF. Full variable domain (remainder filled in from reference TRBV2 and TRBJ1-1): EPEVTQTPSHQVTQMGQEVILRCVPISNHLYFYWYRQILGQKVEFLVSFYNNEISEKSEIFDDQFSVERPDGSNFTLKIRSTKLEDSAMYFCASSDVGGTEAFFGQGTRLTVV.

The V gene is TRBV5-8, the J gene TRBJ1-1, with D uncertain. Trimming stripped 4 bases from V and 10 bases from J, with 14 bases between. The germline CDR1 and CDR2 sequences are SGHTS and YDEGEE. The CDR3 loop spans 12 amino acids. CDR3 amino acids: CASSRRGVGAFF. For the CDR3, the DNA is TGTGCCAGCAGCCGACGTGGAGTAGGAGCTTTCTTT.

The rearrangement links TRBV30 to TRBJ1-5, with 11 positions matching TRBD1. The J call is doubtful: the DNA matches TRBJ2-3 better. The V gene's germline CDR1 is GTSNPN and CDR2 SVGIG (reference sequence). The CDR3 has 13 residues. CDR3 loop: CAWRGQGAGPQYF. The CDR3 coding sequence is TGTGCCTGGAGAGGACAGGGGGCAGGCCCCCAGTATTTT.

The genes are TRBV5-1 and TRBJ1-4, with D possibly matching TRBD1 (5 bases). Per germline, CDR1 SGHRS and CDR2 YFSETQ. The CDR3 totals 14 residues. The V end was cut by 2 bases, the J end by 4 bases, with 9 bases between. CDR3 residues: CASSFQGVNEKLFF. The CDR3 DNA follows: TGCGCCAGCAGCTTTCAGGGTGTTAATGAAAAACTGTTTTTT.

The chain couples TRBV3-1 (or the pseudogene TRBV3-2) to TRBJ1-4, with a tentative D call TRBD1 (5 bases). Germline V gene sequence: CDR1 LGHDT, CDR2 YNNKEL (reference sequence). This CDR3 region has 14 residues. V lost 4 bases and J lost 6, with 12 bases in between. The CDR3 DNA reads TGTGCCAGCAGCCTTCAGGGAGGAGATGAAAAACTGTTTTTT. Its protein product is CASSLQGGDEKLFF.

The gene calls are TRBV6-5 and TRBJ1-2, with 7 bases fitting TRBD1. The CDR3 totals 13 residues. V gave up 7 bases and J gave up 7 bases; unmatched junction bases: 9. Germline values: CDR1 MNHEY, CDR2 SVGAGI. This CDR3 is CASTEGARGGYTF. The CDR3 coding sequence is TGTGCCAGCACCGAGGGGGCAAGGGGTGGCTACACCTTC.

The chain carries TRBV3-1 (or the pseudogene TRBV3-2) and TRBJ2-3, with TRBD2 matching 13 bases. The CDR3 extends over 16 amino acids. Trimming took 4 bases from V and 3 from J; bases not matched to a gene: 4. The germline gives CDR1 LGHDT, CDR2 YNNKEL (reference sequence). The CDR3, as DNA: TGTGCCAGCAGCCTCCGGACTAGCGGGGGAACAGATACGCAGTATTTT. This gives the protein CASSLRTSGGTDTQYF.

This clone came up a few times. The CDR3 DNA reads TGTGCCACCAGCCCTACAGGGGTTCTCTACAATGAGCAGTTCTTC. It encodes CATSPTGVLYNEQFF. The V and J genes are TRBV15 and TRBJ2-1; 7 bases match TRBD1. Germline-derived CDR1 and CDR2 are LNHNV and YYDKDF (reference sequence). This CDR3 contains 15 residues. V lost 5 bases to trimming and J lost 3 bases; unmatched junction nucleotides: 7.